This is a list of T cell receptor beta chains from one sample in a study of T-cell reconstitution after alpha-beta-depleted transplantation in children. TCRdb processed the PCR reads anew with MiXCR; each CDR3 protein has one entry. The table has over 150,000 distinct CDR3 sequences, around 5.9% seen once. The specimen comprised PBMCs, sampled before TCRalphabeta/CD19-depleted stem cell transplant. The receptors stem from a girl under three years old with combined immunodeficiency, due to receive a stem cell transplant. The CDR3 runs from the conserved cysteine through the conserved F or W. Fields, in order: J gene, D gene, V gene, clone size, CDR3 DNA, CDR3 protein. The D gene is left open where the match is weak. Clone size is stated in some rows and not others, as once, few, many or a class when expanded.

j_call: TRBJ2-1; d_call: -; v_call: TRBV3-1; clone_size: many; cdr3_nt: TGTGCCAGCAGCCAACCGAGTCCTAGCAGTGAGCAGTTCTTC; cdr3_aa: CASSQPSPSSEQFF
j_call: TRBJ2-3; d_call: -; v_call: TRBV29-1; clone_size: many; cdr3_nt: TGCAGCGTTGGTCCCGGGGATACGCAGTATTTT; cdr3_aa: CSVGPGDTQYF
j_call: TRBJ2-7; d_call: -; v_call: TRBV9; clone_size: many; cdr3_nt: TGTGCCAGCAGCGTAGGAGGGCAGGGCGAGCAGTACTTC; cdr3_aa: CASSVGGQGEQYF
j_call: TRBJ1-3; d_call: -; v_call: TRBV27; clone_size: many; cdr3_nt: TGTGCCAGCAGTACTGGAAACACCATATATTTT; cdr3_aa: CASSTGNTIYF
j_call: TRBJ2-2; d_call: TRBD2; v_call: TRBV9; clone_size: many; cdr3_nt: TGTGCCAGCAGCGCGAGGACCCTTCGGGGCGGGGGGGCCGCCGGGGAGCTGTTTTTT; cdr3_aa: CASSARTLRGGGAAGELFF
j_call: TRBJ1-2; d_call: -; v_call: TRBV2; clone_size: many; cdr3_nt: TGTGCCAGCACGGGGGGGGCGGCGTCTAACTATGGCTACACCTTC; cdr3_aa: CASTGGAASNYGYTF
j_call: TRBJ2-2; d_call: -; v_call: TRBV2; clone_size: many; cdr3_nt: TGTGCCAGCAGACTAGACTCACAGGGCAAAGATCCCGGGGAGCTGTTTTTT; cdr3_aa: CASRLDSQGKDPGELFF
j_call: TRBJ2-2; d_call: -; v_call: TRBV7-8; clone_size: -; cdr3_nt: TGTGCCAGCCCTGATGCAAACACCGGGGAGCTGTTTTTT; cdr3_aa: CASPDANTGELFF
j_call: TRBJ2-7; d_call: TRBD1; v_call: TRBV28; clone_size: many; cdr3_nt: TGTGCCAGCAGTTTGAGGGACAGTATAGCCTACGAGCAGTACTTC; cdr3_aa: CASSLRDSIAYEQYF
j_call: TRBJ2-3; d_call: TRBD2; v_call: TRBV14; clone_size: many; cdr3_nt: TGTGCCAGCAGTTCCCCTAGCGGGAATAGGGATACGCAGTATTTT; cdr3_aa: CASSSPSGNRDTQYF
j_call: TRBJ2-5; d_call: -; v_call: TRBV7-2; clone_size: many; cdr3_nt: TGTGCCAGCAGCTCCCCCCTCGAGGGGAAAGAGACCCAGTACTTC; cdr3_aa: CASSSPLEGKETQYF
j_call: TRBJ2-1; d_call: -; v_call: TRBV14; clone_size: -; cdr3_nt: TGTGCCAGCAGCCAAGGGCCCCGACTAACCAGCTCCTACAATGAGCAGTTCTTC; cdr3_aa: CASSQGPRLTSSYNEQFF
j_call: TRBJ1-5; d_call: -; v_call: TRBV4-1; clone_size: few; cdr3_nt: TGCGCCAGCAGCCAAGATCCAGGCCCGGATCAGCCCCAGCATTTT; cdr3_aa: CASSQDPGPDQPQHF
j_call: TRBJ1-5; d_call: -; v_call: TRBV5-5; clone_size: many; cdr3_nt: TGTGCCAGCAGCTTGGGCGGGGCCTCCAATCAGCCCCAGCATTTT; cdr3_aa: CASSLGGASNQPQHF
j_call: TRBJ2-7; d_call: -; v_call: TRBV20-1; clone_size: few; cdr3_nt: TGCAGTGCTCTCCCCCGCGGGACTCTCAACTACGAGCAGTACTTC; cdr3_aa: CSALPRGTLNYEQYF
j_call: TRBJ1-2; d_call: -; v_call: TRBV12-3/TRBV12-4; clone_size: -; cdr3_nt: TGTGCCAGCAGTTTAGGGGGCCCAGCTAACTATGGCTACACCTTC; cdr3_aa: CASSLGGPANYGYTF
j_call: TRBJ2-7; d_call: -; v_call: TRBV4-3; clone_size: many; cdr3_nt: TGCGCCAGCAGCCAAGGACAGTCAGACTACGAGCAGTACTTC; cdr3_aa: CASSQGQSDYEQYF
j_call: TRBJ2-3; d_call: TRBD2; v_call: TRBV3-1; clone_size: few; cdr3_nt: TGTGCCAGCAGCCCCCTGACTAGCGGGAGGGGAGATACGCAGTATTTT; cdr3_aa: CASSPLTSGRGDTQYF
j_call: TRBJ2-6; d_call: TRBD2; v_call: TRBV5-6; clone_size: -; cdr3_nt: TGTGCCAGCAGCCGAGGACTAGCCGCTGGGGCCAACGTCCTGACTTTC; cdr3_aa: CASSRGLAAGANVLTF
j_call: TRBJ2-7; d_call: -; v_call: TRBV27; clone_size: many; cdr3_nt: TGTGCCAGCACCCCTTGGGCGGGGGCGGGAGAGCAGTACTTC; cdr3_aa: CASTPWAGAGEQYF
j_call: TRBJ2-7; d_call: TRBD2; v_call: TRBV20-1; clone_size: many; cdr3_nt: TGCAGTGCTAAAAAACCGACTAGCGGGAGGCCCGAGCAGTACTTC; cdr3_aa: CSAKKPTSGRPEQYF
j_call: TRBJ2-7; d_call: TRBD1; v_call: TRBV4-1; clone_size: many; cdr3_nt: TGCGCCAGCAGCCCGATTCGGGACAGTACCTACGAGCAGTACTTC; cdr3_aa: CASSPIRDSTYEQYF
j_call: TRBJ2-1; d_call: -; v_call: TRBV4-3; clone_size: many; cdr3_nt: TGCGCCAGCAGGGTCCGGGACCAACCTTACAATGAGCAGTTCTTC; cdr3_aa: CASRVRDQPYNEQFF
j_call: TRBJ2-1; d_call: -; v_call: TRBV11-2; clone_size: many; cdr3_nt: TGTGCCAGCGGCTTTTCCGAAGGGGATTGGGGTGAGCAGTTCTTC; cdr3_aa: CASGFSEGDWGEQFF
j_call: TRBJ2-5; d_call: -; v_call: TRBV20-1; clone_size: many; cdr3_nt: TGCAGTGCTAGAGATACGGTTTCAGCGGAGACCCAGTACTTC; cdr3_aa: CSARDTVSAETQYF